The 5 T cell receptor beta chains below were found in one sample sequenced in a study of T-cell memory formation after mild COVID-19. MiXCR, run by TCRdb on the 5' RACE reads, gives a single entry per CDR3 protein. The table lists some 290,000 distinct CDR3 sequences, roughly 15% of them singletons, with 20% to 25% in the top ten. The source material was PBMCs or a T cell subset sorted from them (not recorded which). These receptors originate from a man younger than 35 who had mild COVID-19 (a few samples of this study predate the infection). Cell type and time point are not known.

This clonotype was counted a few times. The chain carries TRBV6-1 and TRBJ1-2; weak D call: TRBD1 (5 bases). The CDR3 has 14 amino acids. V lost 6 bases and J lost 6, with 17 bases in between. CDR1 is MNHNS, CDR2 SASEGT, per germline. The CDR3 DNA is TGTGCCAGCAGCACTCAGGGAGTTGGGAATGGCTACACCTTC. Its protein product is CASSTQGVGNGYTF.

This clonotype has more than one count but fewer than ten. V gene TRBV12-3 or TRBV12-4 combines with J gene TRBJ1-2; a weak D match, TRBD1 (6 bases). Trimming shortened V by 4 bases and J by 0 bases, and 12 bases separated the two germline ends. This CDR3 has 15 residues. The CDR3 DNA reads TGTGCCAGCAGTTCACAGGGTACCCCTAACTATGGCTACACCTTC. Protein product: CASSSQGTPNYGYTF.

Many counts were recorded for this clonotype. J is TRBJ2-3 and V is TRBV28, with 8 bases lining up with TRBD2. The CDR3 has 14 residues. The germline V gene encodes CDR1 MDHEN and CDR2 SYDVKM. V lost 10 bases and J lost 2; bases outside the gene matches: 8. For the CDR3, the DNA is TGTGCCACTTATAGCGGGGCGACCACAGATACGCAGTATTTT. Its protein product is CATYSGATTDTQYF.

The CDR3 is CASSVGVEETQYF. Here the CDR3 DNA reads TGTGCCAGCAGCGTCGGTGTGGAGGAGACCCAGTACTTC. The V and J genes are TRBV9 and TRBJ2-5; D gene unclear. V was clipped by 2 bases and J by 5 bases, with 10 bases between them. The CDR3 has 13 amino acids. The germline V gene has CDR1 SGDLS and CDR2 YYNGEE.

J is TRBJ2-3 and V is TRBV6-5, with 9 bases aligning to TRBD1. CDR1 is MNHEY, CDR2 SVGAGI, per germline. The CDR3 length is 17 residues. V was pared by 0 bases and J by 2 bases, with 6 bases of the junction left unmatched. The CDR3 here is CASSYSKTGGNTDTQYF. CDR3 coding DNA: TGTGCCAGCAGTTACTCGAAGACAGGGGGAAACACAGATACGCAGTATTTT.